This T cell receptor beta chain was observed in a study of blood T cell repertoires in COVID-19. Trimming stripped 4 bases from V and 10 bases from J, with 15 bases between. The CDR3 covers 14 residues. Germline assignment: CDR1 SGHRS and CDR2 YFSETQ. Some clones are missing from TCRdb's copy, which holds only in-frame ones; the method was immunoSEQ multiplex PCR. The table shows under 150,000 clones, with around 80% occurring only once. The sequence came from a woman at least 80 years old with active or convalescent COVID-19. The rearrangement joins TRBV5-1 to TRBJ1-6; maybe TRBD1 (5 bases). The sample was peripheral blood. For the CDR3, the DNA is TGCGCCAGCAGCGCAAGCAGGGTTTACTCACCCCTCCACTTT. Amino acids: CASSASRVYSPLHF.